The 8 T cell receptor beta chains given below trace back to one sample, sequenced in a study of vaccination effects on CD4 cells after COVID-19. Assay used: immunoSEQ multiplex PCR; TCRdb lists only in-frame clones, some missing. The table shows around 35,000 clones, with roughly 62% occurring only once. The antigens of these receptors remain unknown. Antigen-specific CD4+ T cells were expanded (with viral peptide pools) by the ViraFEST assay ahead of sequencing. After less than twelve days in culture, the CD4+ T cells were isolated. According to the study, vaccine recipients showed no prior SARS-CoV-2 infection and negative nucleocapsid antibodies. Source: CD4+ T cells from PBMCs cultured with HCoV-OC43 spike peptides, taken before COVID-19 vaccination. Subset here: HCoV-OC43 spike overlapping peptide pool stimulation. These receptors all stem from a human donor who received a COVID-19 vaccine.

V is TRBV5-1 and J is TRBJ2-5; TRBD1 might be the D (6 bases). The germline gives CDR1 SGHRS, CDR2 YFSETQ. V was shortened by 6 bases and J by 3 bases, with 12 bases between the two germline ends. This CDR3 spans 13 amino acids. The DNA for the CDR3 is TGCGCCAGCAAAACCTCAGGGGAAGAGACCCAGTACTTC. It is translated as CASKTSGEETQYF.

This clone was recorded once. The rearrangement links TRBV6-2 or TRBV6-3 to TRBJ2-7; D remains ambiguous. CDR1 is MNHEY and CDR2 is SVGEGT in the germline V gene. The CDR3 loop spans 16 amino acids. V was pared by 2 bases and J by 0 bases, with 14 bases between. This CDR3 reads CASSYPNGGYSYEQYF. The CDR3 nucleotides are TGTGCCAGCAGTTACCCGAACGGCGGATACTCCTACGAGCAGTACTTC.

V gene TRBV10-3 combines with J gene TRBJ1-1, with TRBD1 as a possible D gene (6 bases). This CDR3 is 14 amino acids long. CDR1 is ENHRY and CDR2 is SYGVKD in the germline V gene. Trimming left V 4 bases short and J 4 bases short, with 13 bases between. CDR3 coding DNA: TGTGCCATCAGTGCGGGGGGGGCGAGCACTGAAGCTTTCTTT. As protein: CAISAGGASTEAFF.

This clone has just a few counts. CDR3 DNA: TGTGCCAGCAGTGAAGCTGTCGGACAGGGATCCAATGAGCAGTTCTTC. Its translation: CASSEAVGQGSNEQFF. The chain employs TRBV2 and TRBJ2-1; TRBD1 matches at 8 bases. This CDR3 has 16 amino acids. The germline gives CDR1 SNHLY, CDR2 FYNNEI. With 0 bases clipped from V and 6 bases from J, the junction kept 7 bases outside the gene matches.

This chain connects TRBV18 to TRBJ2-7; perhaps TRBD1 as D (5 bases). CDR3 length equals 14 residues. The V gene lost 3 bases and the J gene lost 3 bases, with 12 bases spanning the gap. Germline V lookup: CDR1 KGHSH, CDR2 LQKENI. CDR3 bases: TGTGCCAGCTCACCGACAGACCGTAACTACGAGCAGTACTTC. It encodes CASSPTDRNYEQYF.

This clone was detected a few times. The chain employs TRBV29-1 and TRBJ1-2, with a weak D call TRBD1 (5 bases). V lost 8 bases and J lost 6, with 22 bases in between. CDR3 length: 14 amino acids. In germline, CDR1 is SQVTM, CDR2 ANQGSEA. For the CDR3, the DNA is TGCAGCTGTAGGCTGGGACTCTATGGGGATGGCTACACCTTC. This encodes CSCRLGLYGDGYTF. Full variable domain (outside the CDR3, taken from reference TRBV29-1 and TRBJ1-2): SAVISQKPSRDICQRGTSLTIQCQVDSQVTMMFWYRQQPGQSLTLIATANQGSEATYESGFVIDKFPISRPNLTFSTLTVSNMSPEDSSIYLCSCRLGLYGDGYTFGSGTRLTVV.

The chain carries TRBV5-5 and TRBJ1-1, with D possibly being TRBD1 (6 bases). This CDR3 is built from 17 residues. V shed 1 base and J shed 2 bases, with 18 bases lying between them. CDR1 and CDR2 (germline): SGHKS, YYEKEE (reference sequence). This CDR3 reads CASSLWGVGTLNTEAFF. In nucleotides, the CDR3 is TGTGCCAGCAGCTTGTGGGGTGTGGGGACACTTAACACTGAAGCTTTCTTT.

The table lists this clone with a few counts. CDR3: CAWSGQETQYF. The CDR3 DNA follows: TGTGCCTGGAGTGGCCAAGAGACCCAGTACTTC. The chain links TRBV30 to TRBJ2-5; D remains unclear. This CDR3 contains 11 residues. Between the trimmed V and J ends, which lost 1 base and 1 base, there was a span of 1 base. CDR1 GTSNPN and CDR2 SVGIG come from the germline V gene (reference sequence).